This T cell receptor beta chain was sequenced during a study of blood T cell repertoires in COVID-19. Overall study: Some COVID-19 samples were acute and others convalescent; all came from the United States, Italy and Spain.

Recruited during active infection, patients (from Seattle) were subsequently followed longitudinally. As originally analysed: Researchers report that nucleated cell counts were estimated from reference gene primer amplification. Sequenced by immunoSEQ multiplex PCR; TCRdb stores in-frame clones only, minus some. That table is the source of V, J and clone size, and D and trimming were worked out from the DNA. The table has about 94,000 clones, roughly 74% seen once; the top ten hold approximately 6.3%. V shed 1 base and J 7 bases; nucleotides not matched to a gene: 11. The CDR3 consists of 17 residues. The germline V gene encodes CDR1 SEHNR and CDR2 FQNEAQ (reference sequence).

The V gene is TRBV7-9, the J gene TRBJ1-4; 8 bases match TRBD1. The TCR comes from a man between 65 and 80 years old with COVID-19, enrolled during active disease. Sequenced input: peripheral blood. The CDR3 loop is CASSLGTGGTNFEKLFF. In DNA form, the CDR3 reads TGTGCCAGCAGCTTAGGCACAGGGGGGACTAATTTTGAAAAACTGTTTTTT.